The sequence of this TCR beta chain was determined in a study of control samples from healthy donors and cancer patients. The repertoire was sequenced with immunoSEQ multiplex PCR; TCRdb's copy has only in-frame clones and lacks some. The repertoire holds roughly 79,000 clones, with 84% as singletons. This receptor was taken from a man aged 50 or older in good health. Source material: blood.

The CDR3 region is CASSERGGSYGYTF. For the CDR3, the DNA is TGTGCCAGCAGTGAACGGGGGGGGTCCTATGGCTACACCTTC. The genes are TRBV6-1 and TRBJ1-2, with D maybe TRBD1 (5 bases). The CDR3 has 14 residues. In germline, CDR1 is MNHNS, CDR2 SASEGT. The V end was cut by 2 bases, the J end by 4 bases, with 11 bases between.